The 4 T cell receptor beta chains reported below all come from one sample, sequenced in a study of cytomegalovirus exposure and HLA in healthy donors. The PCR ran on 60 Vbeta and 13 Jbeta primers. The assay was immunoSEQ multiplex PCR, and TCRdb's table has in-frame clones only and misses some. The table has about 160,000 clones, 75% to 85% seen once; the top ten hold around a tenth. What was sequenced was PBMCs. The origin of the receptors is a man in his fifties or sixties in good health and CMV-seropositive.

The rearrangement joins TRBV5-4 to TRBJ2-1, with 10 bases aligning to TRBD2. With 2 bases clipped from V and 14 bases from J, the junction kept 13 bases outside the gene matches. Germline values: CDR1 SGHNT, CDR2 YYREEE (reference sequence). The CDR3 has 15 residues. The CDR3 spells CASSFQGLAATSEFF. In nucleotides, the CDR3 is TGTGCCAGCAGCTTTCAAGGACTAGCGGCCACGAGTGAGTTCTTC.

The V gene is TRBV7-2, the J gene TRBJ1-2, with D perhaps TRBD1 (5 bases). The V gene's germline CDR1 is SGHTA and CDR2 FQGNSA. The CDR3 runs 14 residues. Trimming removed 5 bases at V and 5 bases at J, with 15 bases between. CDR3 in DNA: TGTGCCAGCAGCCTAACGGGGGAGGGGTATGGCTACACCTTC. Translating gives CASSLTGEGYGYTF.

This rearrangement joins TRBV7-9 to TRBJ1-2, with TRBD1 identical over 7 bases. This CDR3 contains 14 residues. J was trimmed by 2 bases and V by 5 bases; bases with no gene match: 5. Looked up from germline, CDR1 is SEHNR and CDR2 is FQNEAQ (reference sequence). As DNA, the CDR3 is TGTGCCAGCAGCCTAGGGGGACAGAACTATGGCTACACCTTC. This translates into CASSLGGQNYGYTF.

The rearrangement joins TRBV4-3 to TRBJ2-1; 7 bases map to TRBD1. V lost 2 bases to trimming and J lost 7 bases; unmatched junction nucleotides: 8. There are 15 residues in the CDR3. The germline gives CDR1 LGHNA, CDR2 YSLEER. In nucleotides, the CDR3 is TGCGCCAGCAGCCAAATATACAGGGGAAATAATGAGCAGTTCTTC. Translating gives CASSQIYRGNNEQFF.